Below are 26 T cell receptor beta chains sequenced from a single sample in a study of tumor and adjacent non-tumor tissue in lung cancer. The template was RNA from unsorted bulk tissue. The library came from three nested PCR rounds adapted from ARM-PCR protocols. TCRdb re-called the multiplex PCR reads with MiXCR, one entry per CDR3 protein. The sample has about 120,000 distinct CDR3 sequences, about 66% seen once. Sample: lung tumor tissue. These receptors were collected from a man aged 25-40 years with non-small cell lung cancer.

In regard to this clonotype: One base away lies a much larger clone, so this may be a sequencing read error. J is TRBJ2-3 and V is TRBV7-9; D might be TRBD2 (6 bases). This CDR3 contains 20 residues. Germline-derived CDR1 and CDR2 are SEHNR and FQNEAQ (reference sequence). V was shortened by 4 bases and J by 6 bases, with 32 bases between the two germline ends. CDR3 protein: CASSSKGNVVGGPIGDTQYF. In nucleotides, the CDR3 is TGTGCCAGCAGCTCCAAAGGGAACGTAGTGGGAGGCCCAATAGGGGATACGCAGTATTTT.

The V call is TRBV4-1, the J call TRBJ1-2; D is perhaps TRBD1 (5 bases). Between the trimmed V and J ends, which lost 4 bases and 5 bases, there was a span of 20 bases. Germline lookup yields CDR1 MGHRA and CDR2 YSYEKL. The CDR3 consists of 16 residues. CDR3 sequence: CASSLHRHGGNYGYTF. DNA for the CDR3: TGCGCCAGCAGCCTCCACCGACATGGGGGAAATTATGGCTACACCTTC.

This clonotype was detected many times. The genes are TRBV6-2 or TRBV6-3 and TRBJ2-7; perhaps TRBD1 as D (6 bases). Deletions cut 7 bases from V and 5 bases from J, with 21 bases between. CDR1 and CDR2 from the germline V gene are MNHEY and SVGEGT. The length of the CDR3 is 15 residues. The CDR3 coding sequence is TGTGCCAGCACTCCGCCCCCGGGACACCGAGACGAGCAGTACTTC. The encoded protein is CASTPPPGHRDEQYF.

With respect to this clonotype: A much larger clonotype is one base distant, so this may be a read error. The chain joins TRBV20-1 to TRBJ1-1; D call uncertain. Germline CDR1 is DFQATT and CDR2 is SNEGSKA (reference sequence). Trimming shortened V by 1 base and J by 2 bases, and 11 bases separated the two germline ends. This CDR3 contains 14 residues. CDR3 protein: CSARGGGINTEAFF. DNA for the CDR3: TGCAGTGCTAGAGGGGGAGGGATTAACACTGAAGCTTTCTTT.

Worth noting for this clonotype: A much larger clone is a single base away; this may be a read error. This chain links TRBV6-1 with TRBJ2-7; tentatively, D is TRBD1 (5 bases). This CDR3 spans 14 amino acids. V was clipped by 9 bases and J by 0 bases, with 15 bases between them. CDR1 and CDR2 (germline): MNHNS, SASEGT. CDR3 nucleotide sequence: TGTGCCAGTAGACCAGGGCGGTCCTCCTACGAGCAGTACTTC. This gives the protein CASRPGRSSYEQYF.

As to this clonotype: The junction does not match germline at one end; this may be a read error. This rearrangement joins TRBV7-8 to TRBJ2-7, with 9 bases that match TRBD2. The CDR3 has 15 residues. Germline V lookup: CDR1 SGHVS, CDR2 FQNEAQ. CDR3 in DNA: TGTGCCAGCAGCTTTTTAGCGGGAGTCACCTACGAGCGGTACTTC. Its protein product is CASSFLAGVTYERYF.

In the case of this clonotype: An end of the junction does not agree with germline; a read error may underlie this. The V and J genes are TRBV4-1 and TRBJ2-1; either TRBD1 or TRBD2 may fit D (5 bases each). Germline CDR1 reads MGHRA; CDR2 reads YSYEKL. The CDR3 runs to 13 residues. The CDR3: CANSFRVGDGQLF. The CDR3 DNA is TGCGCCAACAGCTTTAGGGTGGGGGATGGGCAGCTCTTC.

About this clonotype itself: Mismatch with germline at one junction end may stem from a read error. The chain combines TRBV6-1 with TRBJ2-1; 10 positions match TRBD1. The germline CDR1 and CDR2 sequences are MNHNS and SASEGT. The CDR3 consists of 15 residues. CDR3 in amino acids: CVSISGTGARDGQFF. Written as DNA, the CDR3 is TGTGTCAGCATCTCCGGGACAGGGGCGAGGGATGGGCAGTTCTTC.

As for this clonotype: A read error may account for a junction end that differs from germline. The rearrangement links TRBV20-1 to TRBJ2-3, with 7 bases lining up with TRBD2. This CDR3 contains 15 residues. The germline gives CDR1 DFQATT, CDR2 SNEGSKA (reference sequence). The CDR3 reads CSTRDFGGSIDTQYF. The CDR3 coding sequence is TGCAGTACTAGGGATTTTGGCGGGAGCATTGATACGCAGTATTTT.

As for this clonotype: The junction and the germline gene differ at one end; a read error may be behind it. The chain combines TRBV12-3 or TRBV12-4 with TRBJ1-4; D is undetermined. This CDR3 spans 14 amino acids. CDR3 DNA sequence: TGTGCCAGCAGTTTAGAAGAGGGAAATGAAAAACCGTTTTTT. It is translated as CASSLEEGNEKPFF.

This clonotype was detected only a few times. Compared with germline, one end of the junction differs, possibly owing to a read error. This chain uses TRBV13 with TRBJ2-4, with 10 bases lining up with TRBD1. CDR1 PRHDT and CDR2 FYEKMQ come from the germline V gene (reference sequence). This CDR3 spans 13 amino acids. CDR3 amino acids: CASSLGRDRGLRF. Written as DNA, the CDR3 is TGTGCCAGCAGCTTAGGCCGGGACAGGGGCCTTCGCTTC.

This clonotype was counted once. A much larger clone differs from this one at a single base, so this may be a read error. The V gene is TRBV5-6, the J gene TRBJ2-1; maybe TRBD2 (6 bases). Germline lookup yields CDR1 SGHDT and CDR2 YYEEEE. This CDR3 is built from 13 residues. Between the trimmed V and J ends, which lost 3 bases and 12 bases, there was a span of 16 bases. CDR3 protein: CASSSRLDGVQFF. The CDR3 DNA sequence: TGTGCCAGCAGCTCAAGACTAGACGGTGTGCAGTTCTTC.

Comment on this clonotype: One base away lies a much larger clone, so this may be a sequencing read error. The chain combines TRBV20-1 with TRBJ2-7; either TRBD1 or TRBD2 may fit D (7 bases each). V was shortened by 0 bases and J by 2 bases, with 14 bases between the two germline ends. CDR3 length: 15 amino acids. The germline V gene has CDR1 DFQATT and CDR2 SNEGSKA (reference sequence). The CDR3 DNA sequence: TGCAGTGCTAGAGATTTCAGGGGGGGCCCCTACGAGCAGTACTTC. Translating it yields CSARDFRGGPYEQYF.

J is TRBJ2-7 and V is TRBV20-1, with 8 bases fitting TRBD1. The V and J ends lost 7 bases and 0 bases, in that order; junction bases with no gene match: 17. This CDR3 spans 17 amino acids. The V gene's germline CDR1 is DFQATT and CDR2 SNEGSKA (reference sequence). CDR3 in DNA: TGCAGTGTTAGGACACCCGGGACAGGTGTAAGCTCCTACGAGCAGTACTTC. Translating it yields CSVRTPGTGVSSYEQYF.

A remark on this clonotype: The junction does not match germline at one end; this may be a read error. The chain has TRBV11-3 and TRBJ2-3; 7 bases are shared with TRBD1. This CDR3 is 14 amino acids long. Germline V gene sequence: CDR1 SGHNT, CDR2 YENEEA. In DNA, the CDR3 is TGTGCCAACAGCCAAAGACAGGGCGCAGACACGCAGTATTTT. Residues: CANSQRQGADTQYF.

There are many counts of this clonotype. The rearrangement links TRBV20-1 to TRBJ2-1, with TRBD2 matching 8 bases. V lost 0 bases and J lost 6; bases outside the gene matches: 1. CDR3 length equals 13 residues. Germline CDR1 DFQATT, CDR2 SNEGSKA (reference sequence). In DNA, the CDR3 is TGCAGTGCTAGAGATCTAGCGGGCAATGAGCAGTTCTTC. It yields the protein CSARDLAGNEQFF.

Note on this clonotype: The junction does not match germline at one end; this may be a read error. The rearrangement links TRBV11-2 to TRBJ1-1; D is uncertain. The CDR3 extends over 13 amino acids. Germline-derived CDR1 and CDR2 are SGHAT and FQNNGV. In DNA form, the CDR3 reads TGTGCCAGCAACTTAGACGAAAACACTGAAGCTCTCTTT. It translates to CASNLDENTEALF. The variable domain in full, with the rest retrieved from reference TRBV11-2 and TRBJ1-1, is EAGVAQSPRYKIIEKRQSVAFWCNPISGHATLYWYQQILGQGPKLLIQFQNNGVVDDSQLPKDRFSAERLKGVDSTLKIQPAKLEDSAVYLCASNLDENTEALFGQGTRLTVV.

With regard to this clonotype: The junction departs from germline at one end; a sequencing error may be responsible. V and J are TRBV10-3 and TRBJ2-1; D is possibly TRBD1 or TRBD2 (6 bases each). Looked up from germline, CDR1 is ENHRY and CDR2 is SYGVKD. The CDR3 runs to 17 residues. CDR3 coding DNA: TGTGCCATCAGTGAGTCGGGGGGCAGGGTGTCCTACAAAGAGCAGTTCTTC. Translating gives CAISESGGRVSYKEQFF.

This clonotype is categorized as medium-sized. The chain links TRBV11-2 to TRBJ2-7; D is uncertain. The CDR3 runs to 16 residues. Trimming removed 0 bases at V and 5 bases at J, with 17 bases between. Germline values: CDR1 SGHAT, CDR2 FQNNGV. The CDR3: CASSLERARPLNEQYF. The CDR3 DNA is TGTGCCAGCAGCTTAGAACGGGCACGGCCTCTCAACGAGCAGTACTTC.

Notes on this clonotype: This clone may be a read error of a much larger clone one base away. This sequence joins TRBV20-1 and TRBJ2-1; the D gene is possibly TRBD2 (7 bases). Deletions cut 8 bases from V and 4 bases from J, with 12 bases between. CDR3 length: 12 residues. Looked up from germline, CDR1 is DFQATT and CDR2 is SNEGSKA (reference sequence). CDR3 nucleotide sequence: TGCAGTCTGGGGGGGCCTTACAATGAGCAGTTCTTC. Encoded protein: CSLGGPYNEQFF.

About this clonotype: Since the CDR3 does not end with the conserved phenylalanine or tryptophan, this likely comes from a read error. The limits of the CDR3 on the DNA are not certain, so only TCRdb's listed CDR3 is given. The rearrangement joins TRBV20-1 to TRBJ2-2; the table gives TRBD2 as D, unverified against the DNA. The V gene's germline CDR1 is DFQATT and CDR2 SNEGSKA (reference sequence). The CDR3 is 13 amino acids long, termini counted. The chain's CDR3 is CSARGLHPGEPFV.

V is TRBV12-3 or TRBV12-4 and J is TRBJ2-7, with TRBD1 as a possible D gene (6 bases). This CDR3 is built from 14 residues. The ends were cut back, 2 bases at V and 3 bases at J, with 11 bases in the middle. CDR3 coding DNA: TGTGCCAGCAGTTTACAGGGGCCCTACTACGAGCAGTACTTC. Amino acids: CASSLQGPYYEQYF.

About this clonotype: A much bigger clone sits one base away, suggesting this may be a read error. The CDR3 loop reads CASSYSWGSYEQYF. Written as DNA, the CDR3 is TGTGCCAGCAGTTACTCGTGGGGTTCCTACGAGCAGTACTTC. The chain employs TRBV6-5 and TRBJ2-7, with D uncertain. CDR1 MNHEY and CDR2 SVGAGI come from the germline V gene. This CDR3 is built from 14 residues. V lost 0 bases to trimming and J lost 1 base, with 7 bases between them.

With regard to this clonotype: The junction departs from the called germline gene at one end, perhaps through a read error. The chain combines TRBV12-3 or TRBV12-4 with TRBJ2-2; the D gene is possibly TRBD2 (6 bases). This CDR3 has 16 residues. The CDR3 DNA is TGTGTCAGCAGTTTGCGGTCTAGCGTTAAATCCGGGGAGCTGTTTTTT. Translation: CVSSLRSSVKSGELFF.

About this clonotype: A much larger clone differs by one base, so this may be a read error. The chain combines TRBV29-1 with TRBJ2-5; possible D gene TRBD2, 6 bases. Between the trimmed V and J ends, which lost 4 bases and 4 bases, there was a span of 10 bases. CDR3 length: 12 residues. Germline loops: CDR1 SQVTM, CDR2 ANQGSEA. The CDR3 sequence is CSVATGAETQYF. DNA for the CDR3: TGCAGCGTTGCGACGGGAGCAGAGACCCAGTACTTC.

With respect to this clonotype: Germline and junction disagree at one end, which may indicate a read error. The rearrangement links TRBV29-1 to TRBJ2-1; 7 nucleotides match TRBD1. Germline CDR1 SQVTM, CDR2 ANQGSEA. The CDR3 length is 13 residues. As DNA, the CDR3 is TGTAGCGTTGAAGGGACAGTATACAATGAGCATTTCTTC. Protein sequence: CSVEGTVYNEHFF.